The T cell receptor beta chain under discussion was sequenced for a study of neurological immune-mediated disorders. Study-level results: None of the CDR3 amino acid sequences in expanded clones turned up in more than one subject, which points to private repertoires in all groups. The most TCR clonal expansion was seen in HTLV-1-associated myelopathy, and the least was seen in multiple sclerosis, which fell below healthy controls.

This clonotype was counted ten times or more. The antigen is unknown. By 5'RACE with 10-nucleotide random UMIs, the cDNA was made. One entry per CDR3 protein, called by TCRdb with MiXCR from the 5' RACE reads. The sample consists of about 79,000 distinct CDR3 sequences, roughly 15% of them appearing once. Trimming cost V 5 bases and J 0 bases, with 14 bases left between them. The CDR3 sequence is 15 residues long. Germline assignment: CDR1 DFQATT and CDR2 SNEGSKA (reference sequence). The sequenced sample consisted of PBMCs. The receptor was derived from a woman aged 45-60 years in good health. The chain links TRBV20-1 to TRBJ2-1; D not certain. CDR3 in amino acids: CSADSPSSSYNEQFF. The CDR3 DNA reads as TGCAGTGCTGACTCCCCGAGTAGCTCCTACAATGAGCAGTTCTTC.